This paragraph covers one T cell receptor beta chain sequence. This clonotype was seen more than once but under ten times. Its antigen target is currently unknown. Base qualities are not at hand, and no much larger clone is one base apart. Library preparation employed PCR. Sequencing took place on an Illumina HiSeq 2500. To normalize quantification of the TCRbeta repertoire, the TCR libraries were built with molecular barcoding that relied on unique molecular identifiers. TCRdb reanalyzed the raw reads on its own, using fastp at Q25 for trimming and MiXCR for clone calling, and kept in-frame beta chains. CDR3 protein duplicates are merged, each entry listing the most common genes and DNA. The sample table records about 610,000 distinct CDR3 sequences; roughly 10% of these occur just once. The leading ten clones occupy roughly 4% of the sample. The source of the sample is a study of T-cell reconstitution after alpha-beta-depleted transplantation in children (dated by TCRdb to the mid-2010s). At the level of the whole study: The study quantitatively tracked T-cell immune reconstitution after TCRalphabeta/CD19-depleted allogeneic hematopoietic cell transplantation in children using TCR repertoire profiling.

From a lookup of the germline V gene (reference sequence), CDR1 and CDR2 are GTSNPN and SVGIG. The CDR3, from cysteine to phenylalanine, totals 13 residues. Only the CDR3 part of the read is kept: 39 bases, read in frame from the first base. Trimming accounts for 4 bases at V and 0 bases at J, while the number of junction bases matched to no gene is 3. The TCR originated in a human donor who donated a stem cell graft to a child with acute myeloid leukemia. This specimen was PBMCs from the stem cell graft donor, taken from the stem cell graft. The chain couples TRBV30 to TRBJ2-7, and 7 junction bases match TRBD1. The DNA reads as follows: TGTGCCTGGACGGGACAGAGCTCCTACGAGCAGTACTTC. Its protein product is CAWTGQSSYEQYF.